The next 31 T cell receptor beta chains were all read from a single sample in a study of cytomegalovirus exposure and HLA in healthy donors. Both 60 Vbeta primers and 13 Jbeta primers went into the PCR. The repertoire was sequenced with immunoSEQ multiplex PCR; TCRdb's copy has only in-frame clones and lacks some. The table lists about 170,000 clones, about four fifths of them singletons. Sequences were obtained from PBMCs. All receptors derive from a woman aged 50 to 60 in good health and CMV-seronegative.

This clone occurred a few times. The chain links TRBV11-2 to TRBJ2-7, with D perhaps matching TRBD1 (6 bases). The V gene's germline CDR1 is SGHAT and CDR2 FQNNGV. This CDR3 has 14 residues. V lost 5 bases to trimming and J lost 1 base, with 12 bases between them. CDR3 amino acids: CASSLGQLSYEQYF. The CDR3 DNA is TGTGCCAGCAGCCTCGGACAGCTTTCCTACGAGCAGTACTTC.

This chain connects TRBV5-8 to TRBJ2-6, with D maybe TRBD1 (6 bases). The V gene's germline CDR1 is SGHTS and CDR2 YDEGEE. The CDR3 contains 15 residues. Trimming removed 4 bases at V and 3 bases at J, with 11 bases between. The CDR3 region has the DNA TGTGCCAGCAGCCCCACAGGGTATGGGGCCAACGTCCTGACTTTC. Translated: CASSPTGYGANVLTF.

V gene TRBV7-2 combines with J gene TRBJ1-2; maybe TRBD1 (6 bases). CDR3 length: 14 amino acids. The germline V and J ends were trimmed by 5 bases and 4 bases, with 14 bases remaining between them. Germline values: CDR1 SGHTA, CDR2 FQGNSA. The chain's CDR3 is CASSARQDVYGYTF. CDR3 in DNA: TGTGCCAGCAGCGCCCGACAGGACGTCTATGGCTACACCTTC.

The chain links TRBV6-5 to TRBJ2-3; TRBD1 matches 12 bases. The CDR3 sequence is 16 residues long. With V trimmed by 0 bases and J by 5 bases, 3 bases remained unmatched. CDR1 and CDR2 (germline): MNHEY, SVGAGI. For the CDR3, the DNA is TGTGCCAGCAGTTACTCAGGGACAGGGGGCAGAGATACGCAGTATTTT. It specifies CASSYSGTGGRDTQYF.

Points on this clone: Additional DNA sequences in this sample encode the identical CDR3. This sequence joins TRBV7-9 and TRBJ1-6, with D unclear. The germline V gene has CDR1 SEHNR and CDR2 FQNEAQ (reference sequence). V was cut by 4 bases and J by 7 bases, with 23 bases left in between. The CDR3 sequence is 18 residues long. DNA for the CDR3: TGTGCCAGCAGCTCCCCGGACCCAAGGAGCCCGGGAAATTCACCCCTCCACTTT. It is translated as CASSSPDPRSPGNSPLHF.

J is TRBJ1-2 and V is TRBV11-2, with D maybe TRBD1 (6 bases). CDR3 length: 14 amino acids. V lost 1 base to trimming and J lost 4 bases, with 10 bases between them. Looked up from germline, CDR1 is SGHAT and CDR2 is FQNNGV. CDR3 region: CASSLADSFYGYTF. The CDR3 DNA reads TGTGCCAGCAGCTTAGCGGACAGTTTCTATGGCTACACCTTC.

The chain combines TRBV4-2 with TRBJ1-5, with 7 bases fitting TRBD1. This CDR3 spans 17 amino acids. CDR1 is LGHNA and CDR2 is YNFKEQ in the germline V gene. With V trimmed by 0 bases and J by 3 bases, 8 bases remained unmatched. This CDR3 is CASSQDPRQGVNQPQHF. CDR3 nucleotide sequence: TGTGCCAGCAGCCAAGATCCGAGACAGGGAGTCAATCAGCCCCAGCATTTT.

V is TRBV7-9 and J is TRBJ1-4, with 7 positions matching TRBD1. This CDR3 has 14 amino acids. CDR1 SEHNR and CDR2 FQNEAQ come from the germline V gene (reference sequence). J was trimmed by 7 bases and V by 1 base; bases with no gene match: 3. The CDR3: CASSLGQGIEKLFF. DNA of the CDR3: TGTGCCAGCAGCTTAGGACAGGGAATTGAAAAACTGTTTTTT. Supplemented by reference TRBV7-9 and TRBJ1-4, the full variable domain reads DTGVSQNPRHKITKRGQNVTFRCDPISEHNRLYWYRQTLGQGPEFLTYFQNEAQLEKSRLLSDRFSAERPKGSFSTLEIQRTEQGDSAMYLCASSLGQGIEKLFFGSGTQLSVL.

The CDR3 DNA reads TGTGCCAGCAGTCGAGACACGGGGGGAAATCAGCCCCAGCATTTT. It is translated as CASSRDTGGNQPQHF. The chain joins TRBV6-5 to TRBJ1-5; maybe TRBD1 (5 bases). Trimming removed 5 bases from V and 4 bases from J, with 15 bases in between. This CDR3 has 15 amino acids. Germline CDR1 MNHEY, CDR2 SVGAGI.

This rearrangement joins TRBV6-1 to TRBJ1-3, with TRBD1 as a possible D gene (5 bases). The V end lost 0 bases, the J end lost 0 bases, and 15 bases lay between the germline ends. The CDR3 contains 18 residues. Germline loops: CDR1 MNHNS, CDR2 SASEGT. The CDR3, as DNA: TGTGCCAGCAGTGAAGCGCTATGGGGGGGAGACTCTGGAAACACCATATATTTT. Translation gives CASSEALWGGDSGNTIYF.

This clone was observed once. The chain carries TRBV20-1 and TRBJ2-7; perhaps TRBD2 as D (5 bases). The V gene's germline CDR1 is DFQATT and CDR2 SNEGSKA (reference sequence). The CDR3 length is 11 residues. The V end lost 3 bases, the J end lost 6 bases, and 9 bases lay between the germline ends. CDR3 residues: CSASLRGEQYF. The CDR3 bases are TGCAGTGCTAGCCTCCGGGGCGAGCAGTACTTC.

The chain recombines TRBV6-1 with TRBJ2-7; D is unresolved. The length of the CDR3 is 15 residues. Germline-derived CDR1 and CDR2 are MNHNS and SASEGT. The V and J ends lost 3 bases and 3 bases respectively, with 15 bases between them. CDR3 sequence (DNA): TGTGCCAGCAGTGAGAGGCACTTGTTTCTCTACGAGCAGTACTTC. Its protein is CASSERHLFLYEQYF.

The chain links TRBV4-2 to TRBJ2-6; D is ambiguous. From germline, CDR1 is LGHNA and CDR2 YNFKEQ. V was shortened by 5 bases and J by 1 base, with 9 bases between the two germline ends. The CDR3 covers 15 residues. The CDR3 protein is CASSFRGSGANVLTF. The DNA of the CDR3 is TGTGCCAGCAGCTTCCGAGGTTCTGGGGCCAACGTCCTGACTTTC.

The gene calls are TRBV7-3 and TRBJ2-3; 8 nucleotides match TRBD1. The CDR3 has 16 residues. V dropped 0 bases and J dropped 3; count of bases not matched to a gene: 5. Germline assignment: CDR1 SGHTA and CDR2 FQGTGA. CDR3 protein: CASSLTETGGTDTQYF. DNA for the CDR3: TGTGCCAGCAGCTTAACGGAAACAGGGGGAACAGATACGCAGTATTTT.

The chain has TRBV4-3 and TRBJ1-3; tentatively, D is TRBD1 (6 bases). Trimming cost V 3 bases and J 0 bases, with 12 bases left between them. Germline V gives CDR1 LGHNA, CDR2 YSLEER. The CDR3 has 16 amino acids. The CDR3 sequence: CASSHQTGISGNTIYF. DNA for the CDR3: TGCGCCAGCAGCCACCAAACAGGGATCTCTGGAAACACCATATATTTT.

This clone appeared once. The chain is built from TRBV28 and TRBJ2-5; the D gene is possibly TRBD1 (6 bases). The J call may be in error: the DNA end matches TRBJ2-7 better. The CDR3 is 15 amino acids. CDR1 is MDHEN and CDR2 is SYDVKM in the germline V gene. This CDR3 is CASNGPGANSYEQYF. The CDR3 nucleotides are TGTGCCAGCAACGGTCCAGGGGCCAACTCCTACGAGCAGTACTTC.

This chain connects TRBV4-1 to TRBJ2-7; 7 bases fit TRBD2. Trimming at V came to 2 bases and at J to 1 base, leaving 8 bases not matched to a gene. This CDR3 spans 16 amino acids. Germline CDR1 MGHRA, CDR2 YSYEKL. Written as DNA, the CDR3 is TGCGCCAGCAGCCAACATGCAGGACTAGATTCCTACGAGCAGTACTTC. Amino acids: CASSQHAGLDSYEQYF.

The V gene is TRBV9, the J gene TRBJ2-7; D possibly corresponds to TRBD2 (5 bases). Germline V gives CDR1 SGDLS, CDR2 YYNGEE. This CDR3 is built from 15 residues. V was trimmed by 0 bases and J by 2 bases, leaving 12 bases between them. In DNA form, the CDR3 reads TGTGCCAGCAGCGTAGCCGGAGGAAGCCCCTACGAGCAGTACTTC. Its protein product is CASSVAGGSPYEQYF.

The chain couples TRBV19 to TRBJ2-7, with 7 bases aligning to TRBD1. V gave up 1 base and J gave up 6 bases; unmatched junction bases: 6. The length of the CDR3 is 14 residues. The germline V gene encodes CDR1 LNHDA and CDR2 SQIVND (reference sequence). CDR3 protein: CASSIGEGGREQYF. CDR3 sequence (DNA): TGTGCCAGTAGTATAGGGGAAGGGGGCCGCGAGCAGTACTTC.

The chain is built from TRBV19 and TRBJ2-1; D possibly corresponds to TRBD2 (7 bases). The CDR3 length is 14 residues. V was shortened by 5 bases and J by 8 bases, with 16 bases between the two germline ends. From germline, CDR1 is LNHDA and CDR2 SQIVND (reference sequence). In DNA, the CDR3 is TGTGCCAGTAGTCTCGGCGGGGGCGTGGATGAGCAGTTCTTC. The encoded protein is CASSLGGGVDEQFF.

This clone was counted only a few times. This chain connects TRBV6-1 to TRBJ2-1; 7 positions agree with TRBD1. Trimming removed 4 bases from V and 4 bases from J; junction bases left unmatched: 7. The CDR3 totals 15 residues. Germline-derived CDR1 and CDR2 are MNHNS and SASEGT. Here the CDR3 DNA reads TGTGCCAGCAGTGGCTCCGGGACAGATTACAATGAGCAGTTCTTC. It specifies CASSGSGTDYNEQFF.

The V gene is TRBV23-1, the J gene TRBJ2-5; 11 bases map to TRBD1. TRBV23-1 is flagged as an ORF with uncertain function. V lost 6 bases to trimming and J lost 1 base; unmatched junction nucleotides: 7. CDR3 length: 16 amino acids. CDR3 nucleotides: TGCGCCAGCAGAACAGGGGACAGGGGGACCCAAGAGACCCAGTACTTC. Translation gives CASRTGDRGTQETQYF.

This clone was seen more than once but under ten times. The chain combines TRBV18 with TRBJ1-3, with D uncertain. V was trimmed by 2 bases and J by 0 bases, leaving 11 bases between them. CDR1 and CDR2 from the germline V gene are KGHSH and LQKENI. The CDR3 runs to 16 residues. CDR3 residues: CASSPSKQSSGNTIYF. The CDR3 DNA reads TGTGCCAGCTCACCAAGCAAACAGAGCTCTGGAAACACCATATATTTT.

The sample holds one count of this clone. The chain is built from TRBV7-2 and TRBJ2-7, with a possible D match to TRBD1 (5 bases). Between the trimmed V and J ends, which lost 5 bases and 0 bases, there was a span of 14 bases. Germline lookup yields CDR1 SGHTA and CDR2 FQGNSA. The CDR3 has 15 residues. In DNA, the CDR3 is TGTGCCAGCAGCCGCGGACACCAGAGCTCCTACGAGCAGTACTTC. Its protein is CASSRGHQSSYEQYF.

Points on this clone: At one boundary the junction diverges from the germline segment, which might be a read error. The sample holds other DNA sequences that translate to the same CDR3. This chain connects TRBV18 to TRBJ1-5, with 9 bases identical to TRBD1. CDR3 length equals 15 residues. CDR1 is KGHSH, CDR2 LQKENI, per germline. CDR3 region: CASSPQGASNQPQHF. CDR3 bases: TGTGCCAGCTCGCCACAGGGGGCGAGCAATCAGCCCCAGCATTTT.

The CDR3 DNA follows: TGTGCCAGCAGTTTACAGGGGTCCTATAGCAATCAGCCCCAGCATTTT. Translation gives CASSLQGSYSNQPQHF. The chain couples TRBV28 to TRBJ1-5, with D perhaps matching TRBD1 (6 bases). This CDR3 region has 16 residues. Germline-derived CDR1 and CDR2 are MDHEN and SYDVKM. The V end lost 2 bases, the J end lost 0 bases, and 11 bases lay between the germline ends.

This clone is a singleton in its sample. The chain employs TRBV29-1 and TRBJ1-5; D gene ambiguous. CDR1 is SQVTM, CDR2 ANQGSEA, per germline. V was shortened by 4 bases and J by 7 bases, with 11 bases between the two germline ends. This CDR3 contains 12 residues. CDR3 sequence reads: CSVAGSNQPQHF. The CDR3 DNA sequence: TGCAGCGTTGCGGGGTCGAACCAGCCCCAGCATTTT.

The chain recombines TRBV10-2 with TRBJ1-6; D gene unclear. The CDR3 sequence is 13 residues long. Germline V CDR1 and CDR2: WSHSY, SAAADI. The ends were cut back, 6 bases at V and 7 bases at J, with 10 bases in the middle. The CDR3 DNA reads TGCGCCAGCAGGGAACAGAGCAATTCACCCCTCCACTTT. It yields the protein CASREQSNSPLHF.

V gene TRBV2 combines with J gene TRBJ1-4; D uncertain. From germline, CDR1 is SNHLY and CDR2 FYNNEI. V lost 6 bases to trimming and J lost 6 bases, with 5 bases between them. CDR3 length equals 11 residues. DNA for the CDR3: TGTGCCAGCAGCCTCGATGAAAAACTGTTTTTT. This gives the protein CASSLDEKLFF.

This clone was recorded once. The chain combines TRBV28 with TRBJ2-3; 8 nucleotides align to TRBD2. The CDR3 is 19 amino acids. V lost 6 bases and J lost 1; bases outside the gene matches: 18. Germline V lookup: CDR1 MDHEN, CDR2 SYDVKM. CDR3: CASRSPAGAGGVRTDTQYF. The DNA for the CDR3 is TGTGCCAGCAGATCCCCGGCAGGCGCGGGGGGCGTCCGCACAGATACGCAGTATTTT.

The genes are TRBV30 and TRBJ2-2; TRBD2 matches at 9 bases. This CDR3 spans 15 amino acids. Trimming removed 8 bases from V and 7 bases from J; junction bases left unmatched: 14. Per germline, CDR1 GTSNPN and CDR2 SVGIG (reference sequence). The CDR3 nucleotides are TGTGCCGGAAGTTTGCGGGGGGGCCTTGGCGGGGAGCTGTTTTTT. It translates to CAGSLRGGLGGELFF.